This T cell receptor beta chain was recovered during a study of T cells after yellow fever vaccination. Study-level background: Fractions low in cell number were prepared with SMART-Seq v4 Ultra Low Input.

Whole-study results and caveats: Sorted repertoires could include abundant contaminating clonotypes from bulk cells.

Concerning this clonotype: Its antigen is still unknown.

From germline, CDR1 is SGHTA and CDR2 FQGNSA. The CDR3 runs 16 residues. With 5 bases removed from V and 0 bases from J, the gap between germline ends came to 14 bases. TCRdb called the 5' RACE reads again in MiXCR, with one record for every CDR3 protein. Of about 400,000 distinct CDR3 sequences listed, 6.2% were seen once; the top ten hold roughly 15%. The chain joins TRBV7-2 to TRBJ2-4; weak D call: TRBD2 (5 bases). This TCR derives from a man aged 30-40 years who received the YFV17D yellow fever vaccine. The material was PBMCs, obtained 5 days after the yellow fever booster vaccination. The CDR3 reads CASSLLGELAKNIQYF. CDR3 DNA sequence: TGTGCCAGCAGCCTTCTCGGGGAGCTAGCCAAAAACATTCAGTACTTC.